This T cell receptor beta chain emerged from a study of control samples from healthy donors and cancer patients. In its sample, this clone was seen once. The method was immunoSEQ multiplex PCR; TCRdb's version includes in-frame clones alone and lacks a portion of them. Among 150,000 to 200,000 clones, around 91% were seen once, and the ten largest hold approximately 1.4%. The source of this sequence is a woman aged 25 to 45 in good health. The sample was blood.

The CDR3 DNA reads as TGTGCCAGTAGTATAGGAACAGGCCCCTATGGCTACACCTTC. Encoded protein: CASSIGTGPYGYTF. The gene calls are TRBV19 and TRBJ1-2; possible D gene TRBD1, 5 bases. Trimming shortened V by 1 base and J by 4 bases, and 10 bases separated the two germline ends. Germline values: CDR1 LNHDA, CDR2 SQIVND (reference sequence). The length of the CDR3 is 14 residues.